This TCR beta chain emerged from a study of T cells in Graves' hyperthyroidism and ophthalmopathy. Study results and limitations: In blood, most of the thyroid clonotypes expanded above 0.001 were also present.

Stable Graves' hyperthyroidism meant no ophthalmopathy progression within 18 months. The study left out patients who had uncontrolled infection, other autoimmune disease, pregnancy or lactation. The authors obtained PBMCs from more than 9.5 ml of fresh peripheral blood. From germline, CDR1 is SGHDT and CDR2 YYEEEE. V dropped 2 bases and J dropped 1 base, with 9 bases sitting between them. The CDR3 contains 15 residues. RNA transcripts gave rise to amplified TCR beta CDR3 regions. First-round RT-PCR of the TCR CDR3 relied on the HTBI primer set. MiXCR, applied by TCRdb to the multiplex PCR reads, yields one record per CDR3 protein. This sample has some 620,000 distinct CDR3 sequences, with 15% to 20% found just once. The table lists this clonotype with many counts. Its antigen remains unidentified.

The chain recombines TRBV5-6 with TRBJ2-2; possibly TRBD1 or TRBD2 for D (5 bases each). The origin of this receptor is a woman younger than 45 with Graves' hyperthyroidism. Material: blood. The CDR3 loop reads CASSFGTVNTGELFF. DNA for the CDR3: TGTGCCAGCAGCTTCGGGACGGTGAACACCGGGGAGCTGTTTTTT.